This T cell receptor beta chain was captured in a study of shared clonotypes between healthy human individuals (dated by TCRdb to the early 2020s). Notes on the research overall: The cohort included a few men and a couple of women between 18 and 49 years of age. To estimate repertoire size and how much clonotypes are shared between individuals, the study performed deep sequencing of blood TCR repertoires from 4 to 6 healthy adults. Leukapheresis yielded between about 0.94 and 10 billion PBMCs per donor. For each donor, three plates each were used for CD4 naive and CD4 memory, two plates were used for CD8 naive, and one plate was used for CD8 memory. To increase sequencing depth and limit assay-specific biases, different laboratories used diverse techniques to prepare libraries and sequence TCR repertoires. The paper as a whole reports these results and caveats: Based on pairwise subsampling, the degree of clonotype sharing among donors was expected to be affected by sequencing depth. When a handful of donors were compared, the shared fraction of clonotypes was around 4.6% for naive CD4, approximately 3.5% for naive CD8, 2% to 2.5% for memory CD4, and 0.35% to 0.4% for memory CD8. Sampling was restricted to blood, and TCR repertoires in tissues likely differ from the TCR repertoires found in blood. Naive subsets generally had larger estimated clonotype richness than memory subsets did. Clonotypes shared by all four sorted-subset donors showed higher generation probabilities than non-shared clonotypes. The small number of donors limited the genetic and exposure-history diversity represented. Even with the large sequencing depth, rarefaction of the sorted-subset datasets indicated that sequencing was incomplete.

The V end gives up 5 bases and the J end 7 bases, leaving 13 bases in the junction not matched to a gene. There are 16 amino acids in the CDR3, from cysteine to phenylalanine inclusive. Of the read, only the CDR3 DNA is kept; its 48 bases are in frame from base 1. CDR1 and CDR2 were assigned from the germline V gene as SGHDT and YYEEEE. CD8 naive samples consisted of CD45RO-negative cells that were positively selected for CCR7, yielding a CD45RA+CCR7+ population without TemRA cells. Healthy HIV-negative adults with no recently reported acute infections or vaccinations were included as donors. All donors were Caucasian adults living in Nashville, Tennessee, USA. After blood collection by leukapheresis, PBMCs were isolated using Ficoll-Histopaque density gradient centrifugation and then cryopreserved in the vapor phase of liquid nitrogen. Purity and quantity of every magnetically sorted T cell population were checked by analytical flow cytometry. From each sorted fraction, genomic DNA was isolated and quantified by UV absorbance on a Nanodrop 2000c.

As concerns this clone: The target of this receptor is not known. One base away there is no much larger clone; base qualities are not given.

Using the deep immunoSEQ assay, multiplex PCR amplified TCR CDR3 regions from genomic DNA. For each cell subset, the extracted genomic DNA was distributed evenly across all wells of several immunoSEQ 96-well plates, and each plate served as one replicate. For sorted subsets, approximately 200 ng of genomic DNA, equivalent to about 30,000 T cell genomes, went into each replicate PCR. Purified libraries were quantified with a Qubit 3.0 fluorometer, sized on a Bioanalyzer 2100, and re-quantified with the KAPA Library Quantification kit. Every immunoSEQ 96-well plate was sequenced on a separate single-read 150-cycle Illumina NextSeq 550 flow cell. For the original study's pipeline: Because only junctional sequences without quality scores were contained in the immunoSEQ output, filtering matching that applied to full-length reads could not be performed. To assign V/J genes and CDR3, sequences were annotated against IMGT germline references using PyIR, a Python wrapper for IgBLAST v1.9. Any read was removed if the V/J assignment was weak (E-value above 1e-6), the CDR3 was missing, or the read contained stop codons, out-of-frame junctions, or ambiguous translated residues. A V3J clonotype was defined by an identical inferred V gene, J gene, and CDR3 amino acid sequence. The percentage overlap between two repertoires was calculated by dividing the number of shared unique clonotypes by the size of the smaller repertoire. RTK rarefaction, the Chao1 estimator, and Recon v2.1 estimates of unobserved clonotypes were used to assess repertoire richness. For all TCRbeta clonotypes obtained by the gDNA method from several donors, generation probabilities were computed with OLGA. TCRdb mirrors the immuneACCESS table, restricted to in-frame sequences. Some clones are absent from its copies; in checked studies, under half trace to an unresolved V gene, and the reason for the others is unknown. The V and J calls and the clone size are those of that table, but D and trimming were determined from the DNA. The sample records about 590,000 clones, roughly 96% of which are singletons. Around 0.11% of the sample is in the top ten clones.

The V and J genes are TRBV5-6 and TRBJ2-3; TRBD2 lines up with 10 middle nucleotides. The clonotype originates from a woman between 25 and 40 years old in good health. The source material was naive CD8+ T cells sorted from blood. The cell subset or site label on this specimen signifies: CD45RA+CCR7+. This receptor carries the CDR3 CASRPETAGGPNTQYF. In nucleotides, the sequence is TGTGCCAGCAGACCGGAGACAGCGGGAGGGCCGAATACGCAGTATTTT.